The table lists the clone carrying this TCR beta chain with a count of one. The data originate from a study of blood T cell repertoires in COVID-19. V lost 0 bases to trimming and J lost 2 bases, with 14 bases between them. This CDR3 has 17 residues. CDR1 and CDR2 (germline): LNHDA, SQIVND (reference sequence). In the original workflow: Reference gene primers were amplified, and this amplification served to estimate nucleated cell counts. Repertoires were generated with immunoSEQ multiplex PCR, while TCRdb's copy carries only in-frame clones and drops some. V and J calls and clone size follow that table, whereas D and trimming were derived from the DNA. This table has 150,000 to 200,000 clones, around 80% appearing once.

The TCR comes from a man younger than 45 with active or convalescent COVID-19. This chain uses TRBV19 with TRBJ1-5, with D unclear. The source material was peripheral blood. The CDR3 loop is CASSIDGPPGGNQPQHF. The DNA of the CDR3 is TGTGCCAGTAGTATAGATGGGCCCCCGGGAGGCAATCAGCCCCAGCATTTT. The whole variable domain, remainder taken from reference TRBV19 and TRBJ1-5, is DGGITQSPKYLFRKEGQNVTLSCEQNLNHDAMYWYRQDPGQGLRLIYYSQIVNDFQKGDIAEGYSVSREKKESFPLTVTSAQKNPTAFYLCASSIDGPPGGNQPQHFGDGTRLSIL.